This TCR beta chain was identified in a study of regulatory T cells in long-lasting Graves disease. The sample's time point: newly diagnosed GD, antithyroid drugs for less than 3 months. Extracted RNA from PBMCs served as the source of the TCR library. This clonotype appeared many times. What it binds is unknown. Study findings and constraints: Since the sample size was small, accuracy may have been reduced.

The germline CDR1 and CDR2 sequences are MNHEY and SMNVEV (reference sequence). V was clipped by 6 bases and J by 5 bases; unmatched bases: 4. This CDR3 is built from 15 residues. iRepertoire HTBI primers and Arm-PCR of CDR3 regions built TCR beta libraries. TCRdb itself ran the multiplex PCR reads through MiXCR, one entry per CDR3 protein. The repertoire includes some 220,000 distinct CDR3 sequences, around 19% of them detected once, and over 9.5% sits in the top ten. This sample was shared with a second study, whose subject was T cells in Graves' hyperthyroidism and ophthalmopathy. That source adds: HTBI primers drove first-round RT-PCR of the TCR CDR3.

Specimen: peripheral blood mononuclear cells (PBMCs), collected at new diagnosis, from a patient treated with antithyroid drugs. The origin of this receptor is a woman between 25 and 40 years old with Graves disease. The chain carries TRBV27 and TRBJ2-7; 16 nucleotides match TRBD2. CDR3: CASSPGLAGGNEQYF. The CDR3 DNA follows: TGTGCCAGCAGCCCGGGACTAGCGGGAGGGAACGAGCAGTACTTC.